This T cell receptor beta chain was obtained from a study of response to subunit inactivated influenza vaccine. Findings of the study overall: After each seasonal influenza vaccination, few new T cells are recruited, the authors suggested.

This CDR3 is 15 amino acids long. V was shortened by 5 bases and J by 0 bases, with 11 bases between the two germline ends. About this clonotype: What it binds is not known.

TCRdb reprocessed the RT-PCR reads via MiXCR and lists one record per CDR3 protein. The sample lists about 150,000 distinct CDR3 sequences; around 10% were seen once. The TCR comes from a man between 50 and 69 years old who received an inactivated influenza vaccine. The chain has TRBV12-3 or TRBV12-4 and TRBJ1-5; the D gene is possibly TRBD1 (5 bases). The source was CD8+ T cells sorted from PBMCs, collected approximately 25 months after vaccination. CDR3 loop: CASSPQGYSNQPQHF. CDR3 nucleotides: TGTGCCAGCAGTCCGCAGGGTTATAGCAATCAGCCCCAGCATTTT.